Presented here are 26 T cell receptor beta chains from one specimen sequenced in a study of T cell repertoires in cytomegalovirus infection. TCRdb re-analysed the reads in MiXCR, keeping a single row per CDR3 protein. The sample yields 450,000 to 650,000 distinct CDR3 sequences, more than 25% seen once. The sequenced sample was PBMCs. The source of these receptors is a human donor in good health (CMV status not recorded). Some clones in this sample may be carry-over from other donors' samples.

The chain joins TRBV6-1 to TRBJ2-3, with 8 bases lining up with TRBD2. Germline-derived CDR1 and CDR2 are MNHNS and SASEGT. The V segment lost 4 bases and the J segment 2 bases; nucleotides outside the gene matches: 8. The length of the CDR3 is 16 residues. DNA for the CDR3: TGTGCCAGCAGTGTAACAACTAGCGGCCTCACAGATACGCAGTATTTT. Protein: CASSVTTSGLTDTQYF.

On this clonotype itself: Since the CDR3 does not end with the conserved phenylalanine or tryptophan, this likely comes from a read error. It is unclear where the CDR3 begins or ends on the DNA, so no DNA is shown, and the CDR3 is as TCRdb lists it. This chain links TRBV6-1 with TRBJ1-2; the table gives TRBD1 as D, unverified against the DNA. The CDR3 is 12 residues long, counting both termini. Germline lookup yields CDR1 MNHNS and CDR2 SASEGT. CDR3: CASSGGTGVLSC.

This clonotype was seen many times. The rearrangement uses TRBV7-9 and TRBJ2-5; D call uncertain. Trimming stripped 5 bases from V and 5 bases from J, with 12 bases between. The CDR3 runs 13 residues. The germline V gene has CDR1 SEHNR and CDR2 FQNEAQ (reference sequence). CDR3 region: CASSLGLEETQYF. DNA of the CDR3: TGTGCCAGCAGCCTGGGTTTAGAGGAGACCCAGTACTTC.

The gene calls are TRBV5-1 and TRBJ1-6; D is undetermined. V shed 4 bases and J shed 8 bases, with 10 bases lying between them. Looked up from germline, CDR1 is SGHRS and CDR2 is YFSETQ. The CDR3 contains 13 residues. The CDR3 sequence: CASSRSSDSPLHF. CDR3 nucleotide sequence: TGCGCCAGCAGCCGATCTAGCGATTCACCCCTCCACTTT.

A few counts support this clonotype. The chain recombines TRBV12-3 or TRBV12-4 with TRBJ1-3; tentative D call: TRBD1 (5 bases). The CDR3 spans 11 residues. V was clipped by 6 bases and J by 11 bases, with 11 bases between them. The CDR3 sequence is CASRTGTAIYF. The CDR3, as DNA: TGTGCCAGCAGAACCGGGACCGCCATATATTTT.

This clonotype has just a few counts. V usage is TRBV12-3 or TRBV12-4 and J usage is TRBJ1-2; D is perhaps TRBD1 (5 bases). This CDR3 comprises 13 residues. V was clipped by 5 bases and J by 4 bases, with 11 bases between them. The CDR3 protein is CASSPTALYGYTF. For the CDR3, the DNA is TGTGCCAGCAGTCCGACAGCACTCTATGGCTACACCTTC.

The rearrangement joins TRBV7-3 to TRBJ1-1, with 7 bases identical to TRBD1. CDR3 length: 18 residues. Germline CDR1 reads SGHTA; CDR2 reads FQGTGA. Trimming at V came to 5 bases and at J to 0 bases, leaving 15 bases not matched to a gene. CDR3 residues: CASSRQQQGRGVNTEAFF. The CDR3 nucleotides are TGTGCCAGCAGCCGACAGCAACAGGGGCGCGGGGTGAACACTGAAGCTTTCTTT.

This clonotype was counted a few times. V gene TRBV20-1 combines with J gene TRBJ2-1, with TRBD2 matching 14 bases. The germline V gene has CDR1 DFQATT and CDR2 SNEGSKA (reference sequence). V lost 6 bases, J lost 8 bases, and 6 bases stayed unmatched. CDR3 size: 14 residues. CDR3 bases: TGCAGTGCGGGGGGACTAGCGGGAGTCCATGAGCAGTTCTTC. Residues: CSAGGLAGVHEQFF.

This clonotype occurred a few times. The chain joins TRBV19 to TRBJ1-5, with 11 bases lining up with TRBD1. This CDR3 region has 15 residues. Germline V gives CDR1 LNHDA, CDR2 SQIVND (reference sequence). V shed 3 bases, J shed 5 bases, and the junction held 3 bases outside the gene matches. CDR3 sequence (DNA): TGTGCCAGTAGTATTGCGGACAGGGGGCATCAGCCCCAGCATTTT. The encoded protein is CASSIADRGHQPQHF.

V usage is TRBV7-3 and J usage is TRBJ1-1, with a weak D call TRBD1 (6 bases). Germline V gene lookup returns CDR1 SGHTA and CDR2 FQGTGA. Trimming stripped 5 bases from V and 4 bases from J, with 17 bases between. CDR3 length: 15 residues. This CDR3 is CASSREGGIGTEAFF. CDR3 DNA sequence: TGTGCCAGCAGCAGAGAGGGGGGCATCGGCACTGAAGCTTTCTTT.

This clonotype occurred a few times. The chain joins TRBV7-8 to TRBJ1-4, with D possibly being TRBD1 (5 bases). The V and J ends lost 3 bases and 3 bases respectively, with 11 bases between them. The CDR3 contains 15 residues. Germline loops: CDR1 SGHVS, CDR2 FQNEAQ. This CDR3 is CASSLGGSANEKLFF. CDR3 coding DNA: TGTGCCAGCAGCTTGGGGGGGAGTGCTAATGAAAAACTGTTTTTT.

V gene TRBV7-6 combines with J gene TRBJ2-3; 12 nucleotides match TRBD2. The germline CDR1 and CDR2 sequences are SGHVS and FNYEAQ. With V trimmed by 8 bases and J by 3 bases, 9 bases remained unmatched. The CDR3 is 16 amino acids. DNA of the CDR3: TGTGCCAGCGGACATCTAGCGGGAGGGGAAACAGATACGCAGTATTTT. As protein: CASGHLAGGETDTQYF.

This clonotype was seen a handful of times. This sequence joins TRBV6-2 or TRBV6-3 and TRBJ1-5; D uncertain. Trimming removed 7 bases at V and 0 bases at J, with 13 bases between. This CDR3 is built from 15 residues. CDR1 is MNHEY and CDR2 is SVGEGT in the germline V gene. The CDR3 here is CASISQPGSNQPQHF. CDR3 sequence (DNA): TGTGCCAGCATCTCACAGCCGGGTAGCAATCAGCCCCAGCATTTT.

Written as DNA, the CDR3 is TGTGCCAGCAGCCCGGAGCGCCCTTATAGCAATCAGCCCCAGCATTTT. Protein product: CASSPERPYSNQPQHF. The V gene is TRBV11-3, the J gene TRBJ1-5; unclear D gene. The CDR3 is 16 residues long. Trimming took 5 bases from V and 0 from J, leaving 14 bases between them. Germline V CDR1 and CDR2: SGHNT, YENEEA. Together with reference TRBV11-3 and TRBJ1-5, the CDR3 gives the full variable domain: EAGVVQSPRYKIIEKKQPVAFWCNPISGHNTLYWYLQNLGQGPELLIRYENEEAVDDSQLPKDRFSAERLKGVDSTLKIQPAELGDSAVYLCASSPERPYSNQPQHFGDGTRLSIL.

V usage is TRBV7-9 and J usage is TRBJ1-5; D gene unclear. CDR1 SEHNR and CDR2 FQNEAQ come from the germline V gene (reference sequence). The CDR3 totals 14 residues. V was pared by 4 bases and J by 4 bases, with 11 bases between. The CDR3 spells CASSSSQPNQPQHF. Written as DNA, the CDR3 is TGTGCCAGCAGCTCATCCCAGCCAAATCAGCCCCAGCATTTT.

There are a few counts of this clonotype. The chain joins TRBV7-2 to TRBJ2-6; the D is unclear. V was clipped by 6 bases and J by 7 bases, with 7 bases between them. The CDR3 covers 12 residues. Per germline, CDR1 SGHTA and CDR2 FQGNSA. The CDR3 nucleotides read TGTGCCAGCAGTCCAAGTGCCAACGTCCTGACTTTC. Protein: CASSPSANVLTF.

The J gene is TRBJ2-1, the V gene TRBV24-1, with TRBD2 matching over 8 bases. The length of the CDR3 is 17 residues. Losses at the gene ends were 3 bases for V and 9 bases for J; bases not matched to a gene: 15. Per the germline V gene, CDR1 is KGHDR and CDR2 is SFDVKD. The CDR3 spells CATSDTSGLVGYSEQFF. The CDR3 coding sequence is TGTGCCACCAGTGATACGTCGGGACTAGTTGGTTATAGTGAGCAGTTCTTC.

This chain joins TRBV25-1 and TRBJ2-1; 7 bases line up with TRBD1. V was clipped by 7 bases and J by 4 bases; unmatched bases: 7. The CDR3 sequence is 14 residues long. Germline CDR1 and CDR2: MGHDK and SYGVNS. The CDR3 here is CASNRGMPYNEQFF. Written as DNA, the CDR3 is TGTGCCAGCAACAGGGGAATGCCATACAATGAGCAGTTCTTC.

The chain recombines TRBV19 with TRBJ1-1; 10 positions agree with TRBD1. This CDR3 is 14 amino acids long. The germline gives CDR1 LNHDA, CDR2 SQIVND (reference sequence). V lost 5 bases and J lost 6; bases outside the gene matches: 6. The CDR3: CASSASTGGPEAFF. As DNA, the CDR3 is TGTGCCAGTAGTGCCTCGACAGGGGGCCCTGAAGCTTTCTTT.

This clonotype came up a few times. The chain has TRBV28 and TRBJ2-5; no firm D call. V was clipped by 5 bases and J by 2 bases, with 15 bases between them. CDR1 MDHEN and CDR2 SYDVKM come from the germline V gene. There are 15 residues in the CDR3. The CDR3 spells CASSKPEDFQETQYF. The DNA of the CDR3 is TGTGCCAGCAGTAAACCCGAGGATTTTCAAGAGACCCAGTACTTC. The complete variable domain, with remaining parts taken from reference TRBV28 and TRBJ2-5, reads DVKVTQSSRYLVKRTGEKVFLECVQDMDHENMFWYRQDPGLGLRLIYFSYDVKMKEKGDIPEGYSVSREKKERFSLILESASTNQTSMYLCASSKPEDFQETQYFGPGTRLLVL.

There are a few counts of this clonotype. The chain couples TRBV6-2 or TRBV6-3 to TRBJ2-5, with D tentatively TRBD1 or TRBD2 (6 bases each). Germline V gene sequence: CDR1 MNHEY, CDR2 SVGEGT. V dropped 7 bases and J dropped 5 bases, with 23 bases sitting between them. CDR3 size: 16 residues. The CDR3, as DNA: TGTGCCAGCACCCATTCGTTGGGGGGCTGGATGGAGACCCAGTACTTC. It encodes CASTHSLGGWMETQYF.

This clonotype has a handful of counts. The CDR3 nucleotides are TGTGCCAGCAGCCCTCTCCGAGGGGGCAGAGAGACCCAGTACTTC. Its protein is CASSPLRGGRETQYF. The V and J genes are TRBV7-2 and TRBJ2-5, with TRBD1 matching over 7 bases. This CDR3 has 15 amino acids. The V gene's germline CDR1 is SGHTA and CDR2 FQGNSA. J was trimmed by 4 bases and V by 5 bases; bases with no gene match: 10.

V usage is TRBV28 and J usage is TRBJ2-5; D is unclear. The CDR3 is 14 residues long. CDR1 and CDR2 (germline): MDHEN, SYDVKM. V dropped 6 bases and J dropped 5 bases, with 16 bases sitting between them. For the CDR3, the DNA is TGTGCCAGCAGGAACGATAAGAAGGAGGAGACCCAGTACTTC. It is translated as CASRNDKKEETQYF. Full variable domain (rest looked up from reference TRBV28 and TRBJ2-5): DVKVTQSSRYLVKRTGEKVFLECVQDMDHENMFWYRQDPGLGLRLIYFSYDVKMKEKGDIPEGYSVSREKKERFSLILESASTNQTSMYLCASRNDKKEETQYFGPGTRLLVL.

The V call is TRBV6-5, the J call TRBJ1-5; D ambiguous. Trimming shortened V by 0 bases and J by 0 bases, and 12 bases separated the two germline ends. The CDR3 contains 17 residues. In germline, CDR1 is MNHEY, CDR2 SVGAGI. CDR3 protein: CASSYSVIGDSNQPQHF. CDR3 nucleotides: TGTGCCAGCAGTTACTCGGTCATTGGCGATAGCAATCAGCCCCAGCATTTT.

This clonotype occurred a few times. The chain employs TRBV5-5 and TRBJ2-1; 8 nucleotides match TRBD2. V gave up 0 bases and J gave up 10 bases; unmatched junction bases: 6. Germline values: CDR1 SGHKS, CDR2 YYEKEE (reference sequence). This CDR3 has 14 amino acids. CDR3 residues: CASSLVLAGMEQFF. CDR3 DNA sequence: TGTGCCAGCAGCTTGGTCCTAGCGGGCATGGAGCAGTTCTTC.

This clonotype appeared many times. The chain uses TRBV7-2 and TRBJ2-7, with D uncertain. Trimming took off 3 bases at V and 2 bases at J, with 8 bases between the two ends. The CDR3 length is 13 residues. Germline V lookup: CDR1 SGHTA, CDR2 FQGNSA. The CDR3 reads CASSFDGTYEQYV. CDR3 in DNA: TGTGCCAGCAGCTTTGACGGTACCTACGAGCAGTACGTC.